This TCR beta chain was sequenced in a study of blood T cells in healthy people across ages (dated by TCRdb to between 2015 and 2016). At the level of the whole study: In model experiments, roughly one uniquely barcoded TCR beta cDNA molecule per two T cells was captured by template switching. For two donors (one aged 18 to 29 and one aged 80 or older), the study analyzed two additional independent replicas of 1 million unique cDNA reads from the same blood draw. The donors were split into four age groups: young (average about 16 years), middle-aged (39), aged (more than 60) and long-lived (approximately 80). Using deep sequencing normalized with unique cDNA molecular identifiers, the study measured how TCR beta repertoire diversity changes with age. What the research found in general, with its limitations: Observed TCR beta diversity per million T cells fell roughly linearly with age, and a significant reduction was already apparent by age around 40. A strong correlation was found between observed TCR beta diversity and the percentage of naive T cells measured by flow cytometry. Estimates of total diversity based on one million sequenced T cells were regarded as lower bounds and as underestimates. Because profiling used bulk unsorted PBMCs, naive and antigen-experienced compartments could not be compared conclusively. The CMV infection status of donors was not known, potentially confounding age-related changes in expanded clonotypes. Compared with the aged group, more naive CD4+ T cells, fewer expanded clones and increased TCR diversity were shown by the long-lived group, suggesting age selection.

The donors were around 39 Caucasian individuals from Russia, aged roughly 6 to 100 years, who were systemically healthy. Approximately 10 milliliters of peripheral blood were collected from each donor into EDTA-treated Vacutainer tubes. Ficoll-Paque density-gradient centrifugation was used to isolate PBMCs, with at least 7 million per sample. Total RNA was extracted from PBMCs with Trizol reagent, with at least 5 micrograms obtained per sample. For every donor, an aliquot of PBMCs went through flow cytometry to measure the percentages of naive CD45RAhigh/CD27high T cells. Library preparation was by 5' RACE. Sequencing was performed on an Illumina HiSeq 2500. The second PCR ran for about 6 to 12 cycles and used a J-beta primer mix along with a sample-barcoded 5' primer. A template-switch 5' adaptor carrying 12 random nucleotides introduced a unique molecular identifier onto each TCR beta cDNA molecule. At least 2.5 million CDR3-containing paired-end reads were obtained from each sample. First-strand cDNA synthesis was performed from all RNA using the Mint cDNA synthesis kit, with priming by a TRBC-specific oligonucleotide. After uracil-DNA glycosylase treatment, a first 18-cycle PCR used universal primers M1SS and BC2_uni_R on all cDNA. As for how the authors treated the data: Normalization of each sample was performed by random selection of 1 million high-quality reads, each carrying a distinct molecular identifier. Instead of being binned into consensus sequences, reads that shared molecular identifiers were thrown out. MiTCR, set to a Q25 quality threshold and the strictest error-elimination algorithm, was used for CDR3 identification, clonotype clustering and error correction. Lower-bound total TCR beta diversity was estimated with a nonparametric unseen species model using Euler transformation. The public reads were quality trimmed at Q25 with fastp and then assembled into clones with MiXCR by TCRdb, keeping productive beta chains. Rows are unified per CDR3 protein, each entry keeping the most common DNA and genes. The V and J calls follow TCRdb's processing rather than the paper's. In all, the sample holds roughly 700,000 distinct CDR3 sequences, and just under 25% of those were seen once. Clones ranked in the top ten supply 9% to 9.5% of the sample.

CDR1 and CDR2, looked up from the germline V gene, are LGHNA and YNFKEQ. The CDR3 spans 18 residues, from the cysteine through the phenylalanine. The entry retains the CDR3 DNA only, 54 bases that are in frame from base 1. Deletion took 1 base off V and 5 bases off J, with a span of 23 bases between the germline ends. On this clonotype itself: Its antigen is not yet known. No much larger clone exists at a distance of one base, and base qualities are not known.

The same data also went into a second study, on T cells of mothers and their children. The second paper states: Nine systemically healthy Caucasian individuals served as donors, namely three mothers together with their six children. cDNA synthesis consumed the entire amount of extracted RNA, loaded at approximately 1.6 ug RNA in each 15 ul reaction. In the second PCR, the M1S primer added sample barcodes and 2-4 random nucleotides. Over 9 million TCR beta CDR3 reads were obtained for each mother, and some 3.1 million reads were obtained for each child. TCR recombination output is similarly shaped by thymic selection in related and unrelated pairs, with a minor effect exerted by inherited differences. Normalized repertoire overlap in related mother-child pairs was always slightly higher than in unrelated mother-child pairs, but the difference was never significant. No persistent microchimeric T cell clones were found, with a detection sensitivity of approximately 95 clones per million clonotypes. In the study, deep NGS was used to compare the TCR beta repertoires of mothers and children, and features distinguishing related mother-child pairs from unrelated individuals were sought. On average, the children were approximately 11 +/- 4 years old, while the mothers were 40 +/- 4 years old. After adapter ligation with NEBNext reagents, the libraries were sequenced on Illumina HiSeq 2000 with 100+100 nt paired-end reads. Mother and child libraries were prepared a month apart and sequenced in separate runs to prevent cross-contamination. Between roughly 500,000 and 2,300,000 distinct TCR beta clonotypes were identified per donor. Naive TCR beta clonotypes were estimated from low-frequency clonotypes matched to each donor's FACS-determined naive share, without sorting.

This receptor chain uses TRBV4-2 and TRBJ2-5; the D call is tentative, TRBD1 or TRBD2, as each matches 5 bases. Sequencing used blood. This receptor was obtained from a boy aged 5-17 years in good health. This receptor carries the CDR3 CASSQGELQANSGETQYF. The sequenced DNA: TGTGCCAGCAGCCAAGGAGAGTTACAGGCCAACTCGGGGGAGACCCAGTACTTC.